The clone carrying this T cell receptor (beta chain) has more than one count but fewer than ten. Antigen specificity is unknown. With molecular barcodes, quantitative 5'-RACE was used to make the TCR beta libraries. TCRdb recomputed calls from the 5' RACE reads with MiXCR, one row per CDR3 protein. The sample lists 250,000 to 350,000 distinct CDR3 sequences; around 8% were seen once. This sample was taken from a study of CD8 T cells in ankylosing spondylitis. Study-level findings and limits: Some motif variants had been reported before (in reactive arthritis synovial fluid and blood). Characteristic, it appeared, of ankylosing spondylitis blood was a TCR beta motif of about eight highly homologous variants. Reported data indicate significant enrichment of disease-linked clones within matched ankylosing spondylitis synovial fluid. CD8+ cells made up the disease-linked clones, which were relatively rare in peripheral blood.

J was trimmed by 4 bases and V by 5 bases; bases with no gene match: 6. CDR1 and CDR2 from the germline V gene are SGHRS and YFSETQ. This CDR3 is built from 15 residues. The specimen was blood, either unsorted or a sorted T cell fraction (not recorded which). The V gene is TRBV5-1, the J gene TRBJ2-1, with 10 bases lining up with TRBD1. The sequence was obtained from a male donor with ankylosing spondylitis. Here the CDR3 reads CASSPGQGLYNEQFF. CDR3 DNA: TGCGCCAGCAGTCCGGGACAGGGGCTATACAATGAGCAGTTCTTC.